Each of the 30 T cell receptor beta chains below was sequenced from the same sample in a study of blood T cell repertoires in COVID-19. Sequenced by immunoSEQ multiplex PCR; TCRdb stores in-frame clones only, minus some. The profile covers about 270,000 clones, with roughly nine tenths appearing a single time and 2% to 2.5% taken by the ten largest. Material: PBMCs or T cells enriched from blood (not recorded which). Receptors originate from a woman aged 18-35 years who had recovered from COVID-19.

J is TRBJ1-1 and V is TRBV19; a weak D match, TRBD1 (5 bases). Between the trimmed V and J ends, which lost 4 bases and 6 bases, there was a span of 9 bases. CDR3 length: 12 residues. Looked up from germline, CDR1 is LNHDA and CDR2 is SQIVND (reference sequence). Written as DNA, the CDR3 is TGTGCCAGTAGTAGTGGGGCTTCTGAAGCTTTCTTT. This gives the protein CASSSGASEAFF.

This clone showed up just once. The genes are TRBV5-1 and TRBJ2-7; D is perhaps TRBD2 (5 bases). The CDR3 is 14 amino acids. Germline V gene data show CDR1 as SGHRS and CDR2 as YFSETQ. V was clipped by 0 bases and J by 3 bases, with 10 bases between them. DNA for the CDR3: TGCGCCAGCAGCTTGGGGACTGTATACTACGAGCAGTACTTC. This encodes CASSLGTVYYEQYF.

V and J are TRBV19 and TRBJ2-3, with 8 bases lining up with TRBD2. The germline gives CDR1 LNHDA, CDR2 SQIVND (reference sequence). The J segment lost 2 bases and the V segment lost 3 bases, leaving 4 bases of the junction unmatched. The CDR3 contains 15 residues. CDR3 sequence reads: CASSIGGGHTDTQYF. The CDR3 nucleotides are TGTGCCAGTAGTATCGGGGGGGGCCACACAGATACGCAGTATTTT.

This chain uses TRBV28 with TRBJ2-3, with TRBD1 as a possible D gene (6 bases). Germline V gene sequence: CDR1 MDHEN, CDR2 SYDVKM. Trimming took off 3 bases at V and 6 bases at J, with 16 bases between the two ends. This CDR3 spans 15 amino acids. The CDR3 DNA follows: TGTGCCAGCAGTTTTGGGGACACCAGAAGCGATACGCAGTATTTT. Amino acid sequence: CASSFGDTRSDTQYF. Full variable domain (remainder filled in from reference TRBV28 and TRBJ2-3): DVKVTQSSRYLVKRTGEKVFLECVQDMDHENMFWYRQDPGLGLRLIYFSYDVKMKEKGDIPEGYSVSREKKERFSLILESASTNQTSMYLCASSFGDTRSDTQYFGPGTRLTVL.

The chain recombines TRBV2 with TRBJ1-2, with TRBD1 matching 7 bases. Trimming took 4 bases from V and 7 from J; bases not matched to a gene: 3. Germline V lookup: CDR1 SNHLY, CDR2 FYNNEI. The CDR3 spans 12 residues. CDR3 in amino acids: CASSVDRAGYTF. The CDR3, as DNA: TGTGCCAGCAGTGTAGACAGGGCTGGCTACACCTTC.

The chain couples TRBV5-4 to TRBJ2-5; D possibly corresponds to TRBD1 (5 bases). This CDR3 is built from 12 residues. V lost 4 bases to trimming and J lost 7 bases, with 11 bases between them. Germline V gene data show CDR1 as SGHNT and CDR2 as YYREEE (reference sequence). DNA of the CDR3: TGTGCCAGCAGCAAGGAAACAGGGACCCAGTACTTC. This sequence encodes CASSKETGTQYF.

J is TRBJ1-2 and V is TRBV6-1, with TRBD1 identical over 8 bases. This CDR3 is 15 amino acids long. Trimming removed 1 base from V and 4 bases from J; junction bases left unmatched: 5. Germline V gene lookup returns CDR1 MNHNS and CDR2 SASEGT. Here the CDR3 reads CASSEGTGRPYGYTF. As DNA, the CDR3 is TGTGCCAGCAGTGAAGGGACAGGGCGCCCCTATGGCTACACCTTC.

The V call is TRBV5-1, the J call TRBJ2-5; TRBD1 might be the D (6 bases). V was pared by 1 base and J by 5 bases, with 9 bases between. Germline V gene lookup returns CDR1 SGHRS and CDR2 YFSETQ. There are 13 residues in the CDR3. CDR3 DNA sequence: TGCGCCAGCAGCTTGACAGGGTTGGAGACCCAGTACTTC. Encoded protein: CASSLTGLETQYF.

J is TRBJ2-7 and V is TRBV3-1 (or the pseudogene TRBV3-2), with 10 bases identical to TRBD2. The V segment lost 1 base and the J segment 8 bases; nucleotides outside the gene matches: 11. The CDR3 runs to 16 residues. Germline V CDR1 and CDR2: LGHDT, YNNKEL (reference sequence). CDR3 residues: CASSQGLAGGDTKQYF. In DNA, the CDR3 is TGTGCCAGCAGCCAAGGATTAGCGGGGGGAGATACGAAGCAGTACTTC.

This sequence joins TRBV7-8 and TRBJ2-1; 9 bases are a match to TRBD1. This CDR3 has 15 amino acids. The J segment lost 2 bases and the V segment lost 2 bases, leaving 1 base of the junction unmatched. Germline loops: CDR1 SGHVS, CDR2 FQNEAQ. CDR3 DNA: TGTGCCAGCAGCTTAACAGGGGGCACCTACAATGAGCAGTTCTTC. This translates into CASSLTGGTYNEQFF.

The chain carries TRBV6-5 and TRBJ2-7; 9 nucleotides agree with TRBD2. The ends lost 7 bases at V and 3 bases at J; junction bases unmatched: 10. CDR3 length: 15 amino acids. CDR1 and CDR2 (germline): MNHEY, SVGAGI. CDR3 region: CASKRIAGALYEQYF. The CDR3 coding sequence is TGTGCCAGCAAAAGGATAGCGGGGGCCCTCTACGAGCAGTACTTC.

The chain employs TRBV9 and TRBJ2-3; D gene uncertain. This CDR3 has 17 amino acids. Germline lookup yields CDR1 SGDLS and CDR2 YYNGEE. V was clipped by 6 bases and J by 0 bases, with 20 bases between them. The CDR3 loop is CASTISEASTSTDTQYF. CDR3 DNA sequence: TGTGCCAGCACCATAAGTGAGGCTTCAACTAGCACAGATACGCAGTATTTT. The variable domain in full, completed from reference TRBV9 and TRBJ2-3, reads DSGVTQTPKHLITATGQRVTLRCSPRSGDLSVYWYQQSLDQGLQFLIQYYNGEERAKGNILERFSAQQFPDLHSELNLSSLELGDSALYFCASTISEASTSTDTQYFGPGTRLTVL.

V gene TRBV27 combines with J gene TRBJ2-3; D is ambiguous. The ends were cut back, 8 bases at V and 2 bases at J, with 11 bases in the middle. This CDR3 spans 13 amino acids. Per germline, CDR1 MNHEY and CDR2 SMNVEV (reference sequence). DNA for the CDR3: TGTGCCAGCGCCCACAGATACACAGATACGCAGTATTTT. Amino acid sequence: CASAHRYTDTQYF.

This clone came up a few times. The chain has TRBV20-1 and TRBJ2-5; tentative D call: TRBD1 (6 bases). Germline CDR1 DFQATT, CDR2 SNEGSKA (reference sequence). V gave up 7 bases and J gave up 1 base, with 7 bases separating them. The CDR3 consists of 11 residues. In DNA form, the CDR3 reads TGCAGTGGGACAGTCCAAGAGACCCAGTACTTC. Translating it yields CSGTVQETQYF.

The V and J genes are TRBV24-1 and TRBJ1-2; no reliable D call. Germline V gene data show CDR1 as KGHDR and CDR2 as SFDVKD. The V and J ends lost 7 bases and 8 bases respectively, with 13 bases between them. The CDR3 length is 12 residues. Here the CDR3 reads CATSDSLYGYTF. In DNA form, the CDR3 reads TGTGCCACCAGCGACTCTTTATACGGCTACACCTTC.

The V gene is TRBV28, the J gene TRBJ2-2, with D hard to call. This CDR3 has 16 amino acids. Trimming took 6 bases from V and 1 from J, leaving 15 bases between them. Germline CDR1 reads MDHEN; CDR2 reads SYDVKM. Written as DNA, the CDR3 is TGTGCCAGCAGAGGTAGGCTACAGATGAACACCGGGGAGCTGTTTTTT. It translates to CASRGRLQMNTGELFF.

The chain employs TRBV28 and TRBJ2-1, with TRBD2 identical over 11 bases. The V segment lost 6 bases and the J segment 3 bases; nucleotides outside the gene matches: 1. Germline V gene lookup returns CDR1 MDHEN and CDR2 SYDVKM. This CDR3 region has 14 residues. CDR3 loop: CASSTSGGYNEQFF. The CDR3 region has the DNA TGTGCCAGCAGCACTAGCGGGGGCTACAATGAGCAGTTCTTC.

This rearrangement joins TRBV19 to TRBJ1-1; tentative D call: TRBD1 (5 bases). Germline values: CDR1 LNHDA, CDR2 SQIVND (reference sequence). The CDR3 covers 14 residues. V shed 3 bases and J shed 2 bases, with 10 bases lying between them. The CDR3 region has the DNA TGTGCCAGTAGTATTCAGGGATTCAACACTGAAGCTTTCTTT. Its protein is CASSIQGFNTEAFF. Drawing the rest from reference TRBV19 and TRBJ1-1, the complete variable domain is DGGITQSPKYLFRKEGQNVTLSCEQNLNHDAMYWYRQDPGQGLRLIYYSQIVNDFQKGDIAEGYSVSREKKESFPLTVTSAQKNPTAFYLCASSIQGFNTEAFFGQGTRLTVV.

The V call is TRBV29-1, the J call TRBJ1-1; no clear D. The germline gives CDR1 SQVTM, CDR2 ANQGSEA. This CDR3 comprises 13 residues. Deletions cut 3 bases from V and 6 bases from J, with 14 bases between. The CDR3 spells CSVDPPGSPEAFF. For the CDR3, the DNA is TGCAGCGTTGACCCCCCGGGAAGCCCTGAAGCTTTCTTT.

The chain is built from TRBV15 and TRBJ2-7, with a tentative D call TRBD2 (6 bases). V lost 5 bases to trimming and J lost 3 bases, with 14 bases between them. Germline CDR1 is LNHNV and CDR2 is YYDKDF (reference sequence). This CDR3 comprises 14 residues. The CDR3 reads CATSGRDGSYEQYF. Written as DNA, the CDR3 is TGTGCCACCAGCGGAAGGGACGGGAGCTACGAGCAGTACTTC.

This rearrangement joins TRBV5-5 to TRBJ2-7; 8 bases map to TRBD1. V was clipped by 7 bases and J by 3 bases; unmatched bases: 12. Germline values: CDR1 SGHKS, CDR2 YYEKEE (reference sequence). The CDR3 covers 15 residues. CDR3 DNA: TGTGCCAGCGCGTTCTCGACAGGGGCGGGCTACGAGCAGTACTTC. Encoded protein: CASAFSTGAGYEQYF.

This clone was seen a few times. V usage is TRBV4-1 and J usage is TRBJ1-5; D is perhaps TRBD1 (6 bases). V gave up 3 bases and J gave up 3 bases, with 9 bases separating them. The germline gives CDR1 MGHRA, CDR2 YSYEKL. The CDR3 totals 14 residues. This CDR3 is CASSHTGNNQPQHF. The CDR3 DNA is TGCGCCAGCAGCCATACAGGGAACAATCAGCCCCAGCATTTT.

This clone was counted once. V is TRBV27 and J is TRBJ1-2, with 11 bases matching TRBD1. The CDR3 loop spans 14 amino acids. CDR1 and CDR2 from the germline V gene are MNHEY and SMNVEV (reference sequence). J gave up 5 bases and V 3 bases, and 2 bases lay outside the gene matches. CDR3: CASSFGQGAYGYTF. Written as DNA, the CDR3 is TGTGCCAGCAGTTTCGGACAGGGGGCGTATGGCTACACCTTC.

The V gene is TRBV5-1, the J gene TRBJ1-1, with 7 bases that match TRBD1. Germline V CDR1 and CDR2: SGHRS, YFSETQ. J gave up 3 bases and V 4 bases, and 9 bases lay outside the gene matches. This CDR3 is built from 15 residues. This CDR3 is CASSDRAGSHTEAFF. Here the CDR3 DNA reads TGCGCCAGCAGCGACAGGGCGGGGAGCCACACTGAAGCTTTCTTT. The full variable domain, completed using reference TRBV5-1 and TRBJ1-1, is KAGVTQTPRYLIKTRGQQVTLSCSPISGHRSVSWYQQTPGQGLQFLFEYFSETQRNKGNFPGRFSGRQFSNSRSEMNVSTLELGDSALYLCASSDRAGSHTEAFFGQGTRLTVV.

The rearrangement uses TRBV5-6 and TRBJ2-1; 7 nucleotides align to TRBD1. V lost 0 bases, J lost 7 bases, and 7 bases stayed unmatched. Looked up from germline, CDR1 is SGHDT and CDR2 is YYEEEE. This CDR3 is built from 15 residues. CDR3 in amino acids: CASSLGYRGRNEQFF. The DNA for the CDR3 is TGTGCCAGCAGCTTGGGTTACAGGGGTAGAAATGAGCAGTTCTTC.

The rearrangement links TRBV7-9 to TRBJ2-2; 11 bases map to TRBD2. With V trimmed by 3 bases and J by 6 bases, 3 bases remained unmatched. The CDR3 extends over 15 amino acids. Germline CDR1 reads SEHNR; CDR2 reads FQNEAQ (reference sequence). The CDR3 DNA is TGTGCCAGCAGCTTTGGGACTAGCGGTCCCGGGGAGCTGTTTTTT. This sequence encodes CASSFGTSGPGELFF. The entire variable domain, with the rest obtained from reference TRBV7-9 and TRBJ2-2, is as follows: DTGVSQNPRHKITKRGQNVTFRCDPISEHNRLYWYRQTLGQGPEFLTYFQNEAQLEKSRLLSDRFSAERPKGSFSTLEIQRTEQGDSAMYLCASSFGTSGPGELFFGEGSRLTVL.

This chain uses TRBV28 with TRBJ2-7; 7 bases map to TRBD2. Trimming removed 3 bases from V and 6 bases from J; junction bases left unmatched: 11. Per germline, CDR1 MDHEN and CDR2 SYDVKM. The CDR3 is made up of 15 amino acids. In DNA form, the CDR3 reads TGTGCCAGCAGTTTCAAATCGGCGGGGAGGGCCGAGCAGTACTTC. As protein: CASSFKSAGRAEQYF.

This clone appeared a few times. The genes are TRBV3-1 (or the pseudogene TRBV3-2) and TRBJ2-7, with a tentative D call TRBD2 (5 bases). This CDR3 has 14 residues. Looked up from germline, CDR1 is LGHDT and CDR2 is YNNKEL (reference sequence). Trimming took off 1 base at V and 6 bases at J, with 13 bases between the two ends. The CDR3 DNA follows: TGTGCCAGCAGCCAAGGGACGGAGGAAATCGAGCAGTACTTC. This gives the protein CASSQGTEEIEQYF.

The CDR3 is CASSQGSGLAGNIQYF. The CDR3 bases are TGCGCCAGCAGCCAAGGATCGGGACTAGCGGGGAACATTCAGTACTTC. The chain joins TRBV4-1 to TRBJ2-4, with 13 bases aligning to TRBD2. The CDR3 consists of 16 residues. The ends lost 1 base at V and 7 bases at J; junction bases unmatched: 4. The germline V gene has CDR1 MGHRA and CDR2 YSYEKL.

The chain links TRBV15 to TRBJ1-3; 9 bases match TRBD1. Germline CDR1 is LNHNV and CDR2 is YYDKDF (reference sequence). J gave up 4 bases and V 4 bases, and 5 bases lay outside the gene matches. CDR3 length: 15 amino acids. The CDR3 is CATSTTGTGGNTIYF. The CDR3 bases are TGTGCCACCAGCACGACCGGGACAGGGGGAAACACCATATATTTT. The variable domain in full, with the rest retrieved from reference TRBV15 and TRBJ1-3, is DAMVIQNPRYQVTQFGKPVTLSCSQTLNHNVMYWYQQKSSQAPKLLFHYYDKDFNNEADTPDNFQSRRPNTSFCFLDIRSPGLGDTAMYLCATSTTGTGGNTIYFGEGSWLTVV.